This T cell receptor beta chain was observed in a study of brain metastases from non-small cell lung cancer. About this clone itself: What it binds is not known.

Assay used: immunoSEQ multiplex PCR; TCRdb lists only in-frame clones, some missing. The data show roughly 5,000 clones, with roughly 80% seen just once and about 6.3% held by the top ten. Study-level findings and limits: T-cell infiltration was lower in brain metastases than primaries (P < 0.001). Paired brain metastases and primary tumors largely shared TCR repertoires. Compared with their matched primary tumors, around 60% of brain metastases showed expanded T-cell clones.

CDR1 is SGHNT, CDR2 YYREEE, per germline (reference sequence). This CDR3 is 13 amino acids long. V was clipped by 0 bases and J by 6 bases, with 9 bases between them. The TCR originated in a donor at least 40 years old with non-small cell lung cancer. The sequenced material came from primary lung tumor tissue. The chain employs TRBV5-4 and TRBJ1-2; D is possibly TRBD1 (5 bases). Written as DNA, the CDR3 is TGTGCCAGCAGCTTGGTAACAGGCGATGGCTACACCTTC. Protein product: CASSLVTGDGYTF.